This TCR beta chain was observed in a study of cytomegalovirus exposure and HLA in healthy donors. Whole-study findings and limits: CMV antigen specificity of three CMV-associated chains was confirmed in vitro.

Sampled while nominally healthy, donors likely had unrecorded immune exposures. As for this clone: No antigen is known for it.

Germline V lookup: CDR1 SGHRS, CDR2 YFSETQ. V was pared by 5 bases and J by 8 bases, with 19 bases between. This CDR3 comprises 15 residues. The primer mix had 60 Vbeta and 13 Jbeta primers. Assay used: immunoSEQ multiplex PCR; TCRdb lists only in-frame clones, some missing. The table records roughly 120,000 clones, about 81% of them present only once. The receptor was derived from a woman under 40 in good health and CMV-seronegative. The sequenced material came from PBMCs. The chain uses TRBV5-1 and TRBJ1-4; the D is unclear. CDR3 sequence (DNA): TGCGCCAGCAGTCAAGTCCCGGGGTTTGGAGAAAAACTGTTTTTT. Amino acids: CASSQVPGFGEKLFF. The full variable domain, its missing parts supplied by reference TRBV5-1 and TRBJ1-4, is KAGVTQTPRYLIKTRGQQVTLSCSPISGHRSVSWYQQTPGQGLQFLFEYFSETQRNKGNFPGRFSGRQFSNSRSEMNVSTLELGDSALYLCASSQVPGFGEKLFFGSGTQLSVL.